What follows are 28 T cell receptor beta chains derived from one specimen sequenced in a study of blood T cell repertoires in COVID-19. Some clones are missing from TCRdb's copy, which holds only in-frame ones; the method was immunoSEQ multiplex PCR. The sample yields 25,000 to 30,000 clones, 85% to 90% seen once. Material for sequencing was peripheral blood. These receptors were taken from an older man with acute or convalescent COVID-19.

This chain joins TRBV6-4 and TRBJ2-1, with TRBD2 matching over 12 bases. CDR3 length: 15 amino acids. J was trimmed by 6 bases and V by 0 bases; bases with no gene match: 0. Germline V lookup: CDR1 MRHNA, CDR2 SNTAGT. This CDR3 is CASSDSTSGSNEQFF. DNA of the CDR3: TGTGCCAGCAGTGACTCGACTAGCGGGAGCAATGAGCAGTTCTTC.

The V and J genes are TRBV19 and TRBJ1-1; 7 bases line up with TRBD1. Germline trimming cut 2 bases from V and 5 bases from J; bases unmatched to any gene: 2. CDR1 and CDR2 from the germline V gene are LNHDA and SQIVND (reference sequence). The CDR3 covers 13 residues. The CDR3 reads CASSISRGTEAFF. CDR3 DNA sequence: TGTGCCAGTAGTATATCCAGGGGGACTGAAGCTTTCTTT.

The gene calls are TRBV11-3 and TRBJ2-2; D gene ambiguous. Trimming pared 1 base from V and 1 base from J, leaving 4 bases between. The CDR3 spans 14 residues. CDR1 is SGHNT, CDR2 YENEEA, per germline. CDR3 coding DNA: TGTGCCAGCAGCTTAGGGAGGAACACCGGGGAGCTGTTTTTT. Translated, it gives CASSLGRNTGELFF.

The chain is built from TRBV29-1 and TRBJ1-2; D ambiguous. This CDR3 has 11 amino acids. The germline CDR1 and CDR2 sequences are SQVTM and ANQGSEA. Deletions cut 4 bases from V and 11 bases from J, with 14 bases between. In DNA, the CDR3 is TGCAGCGTTGGATCGGAGAGCCAGTACACCTTC. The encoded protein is CSVGSESQYTF. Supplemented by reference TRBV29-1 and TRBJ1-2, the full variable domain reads SAVISQKPSRDICQRGTSLTIQCQVDSQVTMMFWYRQQPGQSLTLIATANQGSEATYESGFVIDKFPISRPNLTFSTLTVSNMSPEDSSIYLCSVGSESQYTFGSGTRLTVV.

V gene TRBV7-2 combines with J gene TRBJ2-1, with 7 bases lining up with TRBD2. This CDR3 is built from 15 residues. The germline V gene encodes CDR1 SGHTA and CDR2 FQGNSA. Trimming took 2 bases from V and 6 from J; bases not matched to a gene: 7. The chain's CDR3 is CASSLRGEPFNEQFF. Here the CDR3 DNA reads TGTGCCAGCAGCTTACGGGGGGAGCCCTTCAATGAGCAGTTCTTC.

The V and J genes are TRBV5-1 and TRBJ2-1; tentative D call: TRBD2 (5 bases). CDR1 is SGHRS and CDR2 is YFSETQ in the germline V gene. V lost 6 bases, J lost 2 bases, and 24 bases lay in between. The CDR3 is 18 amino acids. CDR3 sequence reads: CASTPGRRAPLTYNEQFF. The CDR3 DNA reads TGCGCCAGCACCCCTGGTAGGCGGGCACCCCTTACCTACAATGAGCAGTTCTTC.

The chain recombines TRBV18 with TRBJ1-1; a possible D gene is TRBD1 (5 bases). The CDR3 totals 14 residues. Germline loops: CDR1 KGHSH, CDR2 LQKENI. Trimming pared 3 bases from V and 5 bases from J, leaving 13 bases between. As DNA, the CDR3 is TGTGCCAGCTCACCTTGGGCAGGGCGGACTGAAGCTTTCTTT. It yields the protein CASSPWAGRTEAFF. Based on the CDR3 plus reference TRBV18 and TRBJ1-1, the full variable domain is NAGVMQNPRHLVRRRGQEARLRCSPMKGHSHVYWYRQLPEEGLKFMVYLQKENIIDESGMPKERFSAEFPKEGPSILRIQQVVRGDSAAYFCASSPWAGRTEAFFGQGTRLTVV.

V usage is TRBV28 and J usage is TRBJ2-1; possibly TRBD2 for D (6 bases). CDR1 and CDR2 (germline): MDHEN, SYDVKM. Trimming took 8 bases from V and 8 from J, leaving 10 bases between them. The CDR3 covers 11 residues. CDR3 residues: CASQKRDEQFF. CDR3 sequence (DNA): TGTGCCAGCCAGAAGCGGGATGAGCAGTTCTTC.

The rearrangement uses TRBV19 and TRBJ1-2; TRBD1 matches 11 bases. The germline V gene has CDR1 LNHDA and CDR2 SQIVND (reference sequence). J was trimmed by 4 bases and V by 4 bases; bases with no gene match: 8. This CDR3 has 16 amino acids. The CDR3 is CASSKSGQGATYGYTF. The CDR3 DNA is TGTGCCAGTAGTAAATCCGGACAGGGGGCGACCTATGGCTACACCTTC. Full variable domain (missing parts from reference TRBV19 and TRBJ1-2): DGGITQSPKYLFRKEGQNVTLSCEQNLNHDAMYWYRQDPGQGLRLIYYSQIVNDFQKGDIAEGYSVSREKKESFPLTVTSAQKNPTAFYLCASSKSGQGATYGYTFGSGTRLTVV.

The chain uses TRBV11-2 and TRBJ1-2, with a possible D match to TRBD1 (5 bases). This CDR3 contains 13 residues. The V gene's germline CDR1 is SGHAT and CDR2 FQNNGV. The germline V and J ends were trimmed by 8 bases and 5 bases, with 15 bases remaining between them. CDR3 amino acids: CASCPWQGYGYTF. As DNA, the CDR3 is TGTGCCAGCTGTCCTTGGCAGGGTTATGGCTACACCTTC. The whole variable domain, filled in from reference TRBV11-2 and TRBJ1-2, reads EAGVAQSPRYKIIEKRQSVAFWCNPISGHATLYWYQQILGQGPKLLIQFQNNGVVDDSQLPKDRFSAERLKGVDSTLKIQPAKLEDSAVYLCASCPWQGYGYTFGSGTRLTVV.

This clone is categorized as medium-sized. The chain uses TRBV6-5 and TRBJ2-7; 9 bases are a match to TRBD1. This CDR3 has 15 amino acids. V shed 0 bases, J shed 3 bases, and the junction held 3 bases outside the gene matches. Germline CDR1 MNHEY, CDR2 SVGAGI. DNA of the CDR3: TGTGCCAGCAGTTACTCGACAGGGGGGATCTACGAGCAGTACTTC. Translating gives CASSYSTGGIYEQYF.

CDR3 in amino acids: CASRQGINEKLFF. CDR3 in DNA: TGTGCCTCACGACAGGGGATCAATGAAAAACTGTTTTTT. V gene TRBV7-6 combines with J gene TRBJ1-4; TRBD1 matches at 8 bases. This CDR3 has 13 amino acids. V dropped 11 bases and J dropped 5; count of bases not matched to a gene: 7. The germline V gene has CDR1 SGHVS and CDR2 FNYEAQ.

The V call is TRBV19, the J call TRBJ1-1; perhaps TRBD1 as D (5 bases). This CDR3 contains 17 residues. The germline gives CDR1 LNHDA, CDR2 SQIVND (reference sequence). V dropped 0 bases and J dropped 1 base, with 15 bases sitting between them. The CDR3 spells CASSIDLGDSWNTEAFF. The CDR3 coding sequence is TGTGCCAGTAGTATAGATCTGGGGGACTCATGGAACACTGAAGCTTTCTTT. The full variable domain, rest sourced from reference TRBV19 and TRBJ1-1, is DGGITQSPKYLFRKEGQNVTLSCEQNLNHDAMYWYRQDPGQGLRLIYYSQIVNDFQKGDIAEGYSVSREKKESFPLTVTSAQKNPTAFYLCASSIDLGDSWNTEAFFGQGTRLTVV.

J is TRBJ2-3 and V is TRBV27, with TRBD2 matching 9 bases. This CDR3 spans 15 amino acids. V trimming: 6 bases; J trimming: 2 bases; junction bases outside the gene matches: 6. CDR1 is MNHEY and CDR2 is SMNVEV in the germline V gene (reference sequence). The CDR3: CASSLAGVNTDTQYF. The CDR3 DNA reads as TGTGCCAGCAGCTTAGCGGGAGTAAACACAGATACGCAGTATTTT.

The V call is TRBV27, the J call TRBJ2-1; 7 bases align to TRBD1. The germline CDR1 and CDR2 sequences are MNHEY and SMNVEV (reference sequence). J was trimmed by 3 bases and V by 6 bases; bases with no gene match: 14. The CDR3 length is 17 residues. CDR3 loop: CASSPLSDRVGYNEQFF. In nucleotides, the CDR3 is TGTGCCAGCAGCCCCCTCTCCGACAGGGTGGGCTACAATGAGCAGTTCTTC.

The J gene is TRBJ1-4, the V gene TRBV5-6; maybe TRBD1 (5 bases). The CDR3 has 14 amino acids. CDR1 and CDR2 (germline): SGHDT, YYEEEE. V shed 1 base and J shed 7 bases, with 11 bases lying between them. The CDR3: CASSLRGPGEKLFF. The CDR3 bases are TGTGCCAGCAGCTTGAGGGGCCCTGGTGAAAAACTGTTTTTT.

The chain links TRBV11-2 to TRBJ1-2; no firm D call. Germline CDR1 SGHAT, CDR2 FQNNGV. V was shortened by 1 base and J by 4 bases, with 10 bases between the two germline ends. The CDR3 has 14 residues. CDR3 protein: CASSLVSSIYGYTF. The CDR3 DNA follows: TGTGCCAGCAGCTTAGTATCGAGCATCTATGGCTACACCTTC.

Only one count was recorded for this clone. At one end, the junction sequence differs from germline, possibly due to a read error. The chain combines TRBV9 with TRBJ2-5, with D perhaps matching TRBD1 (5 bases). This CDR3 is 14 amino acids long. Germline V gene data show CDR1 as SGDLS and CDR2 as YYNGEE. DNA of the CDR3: TGTGCCAGCAGTGTAGGGGTAGGGGTAGAGACCCAGTACTTC. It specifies CASSVGVGVETQYF.

The CDR3 DNA reads TGTGCCAGTAGAACGAAAGGCAGGCTGGCTAATGAAAAACTGTTTTTT. Protein sequence: CASRTKGRLANEKLFF. The gene calls are TRBV19 and TRBJ1-4, with unresolved D. Germline V CDR1 and CDR2: LNHDA, SQIVND (reference sequence). CDR3 length: 16 amino acids. The germline V and J ends were trimmed by 6 bases and 3 bases, with 17 bases remaining between them.

CDR3 sequence reads: CASSQKGLNSPLHF. CDR3 nucleotide sequence: TGTGCCAGCAGCCAAAAGGGGCTGAATTCACCCCTCCACTTT. This chain uses TRBV3-1 (or the pseudogene TRBV3-2) with TRBJ1-6; D may be TRBD1 (5 bases). Trimming cost V 2 bases and J 7 bases, with 9 bases left between them. Germline V CDR1 and CDR2: LGHDT, YNNKEL (reference sequence). The CDR3 spans 14 residues.

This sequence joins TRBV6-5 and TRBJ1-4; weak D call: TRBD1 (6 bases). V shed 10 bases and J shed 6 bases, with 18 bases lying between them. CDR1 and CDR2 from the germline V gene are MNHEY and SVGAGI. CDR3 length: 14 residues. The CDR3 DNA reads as TGTGCCACCAGGAGGGGGGGCTGGGATGAAAAACTGTTTTTT. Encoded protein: CATRRGGWDEKLFF.

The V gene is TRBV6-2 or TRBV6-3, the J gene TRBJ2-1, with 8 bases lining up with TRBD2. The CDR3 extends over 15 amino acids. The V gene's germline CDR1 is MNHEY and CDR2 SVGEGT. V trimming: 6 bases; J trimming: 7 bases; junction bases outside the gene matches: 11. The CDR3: CASSPGTGGRNEQFF. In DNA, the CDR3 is TGTGCCAGCAGCCCCGGCACGGGAGGGCGAAATGAGCAGTTCTTC.

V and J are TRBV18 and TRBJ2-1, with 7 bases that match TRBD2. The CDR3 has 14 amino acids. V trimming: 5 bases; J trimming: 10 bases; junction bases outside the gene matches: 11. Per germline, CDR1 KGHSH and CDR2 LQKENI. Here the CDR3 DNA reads TGTGCCAGCTCAACAACGGCGGGAGTGGGGGAGCAGTTCTTC. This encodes CASSTTAGVGEQFF.

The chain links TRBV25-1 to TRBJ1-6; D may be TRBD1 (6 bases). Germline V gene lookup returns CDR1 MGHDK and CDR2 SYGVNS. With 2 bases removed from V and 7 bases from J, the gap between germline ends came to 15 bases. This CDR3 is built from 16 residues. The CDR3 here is CASSEGQRILNSPLHF. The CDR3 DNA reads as TGTGCCAGCAGTGAAGGACAGAGGATTCTCAATTCACCCCTCCACTTT.

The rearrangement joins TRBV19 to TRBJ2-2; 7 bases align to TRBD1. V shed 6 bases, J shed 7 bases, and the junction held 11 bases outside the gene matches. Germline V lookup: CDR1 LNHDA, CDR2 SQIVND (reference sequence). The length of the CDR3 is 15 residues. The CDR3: CASSEQGRGRGELFF. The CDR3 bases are TGTGCCAGTAGCGAACAGGGGAGAGGCCGCGGGGAGCTGTTTTTT. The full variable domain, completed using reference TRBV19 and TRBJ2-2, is DGGITQSPKYLFRKEGQNVTLSCEQNLNHDAMYWYRQDPGQGLRLIYYSQIVNDFQKGDIAEGYSVSREKKESFPLTVTSAQKNPTAFYLCASSEQGRGRGELFFGEGSRLTVL.

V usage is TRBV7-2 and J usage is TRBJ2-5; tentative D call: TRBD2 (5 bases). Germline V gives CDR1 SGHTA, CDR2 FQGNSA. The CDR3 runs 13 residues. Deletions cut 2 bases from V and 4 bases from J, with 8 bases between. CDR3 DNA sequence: TGTGCCAGCAGCTTATCACTAGGAGAGACCCAGTACTTC. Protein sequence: CASSLSLGETQYF.

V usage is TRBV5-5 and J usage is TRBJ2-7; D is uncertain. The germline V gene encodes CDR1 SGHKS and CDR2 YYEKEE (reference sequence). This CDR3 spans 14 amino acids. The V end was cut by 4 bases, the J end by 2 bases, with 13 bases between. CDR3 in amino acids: CASSVTDRAYEQYF. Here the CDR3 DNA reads TGTGCCAGCAGCGTAACAGACCGAGCCTACGAGCAGTACTTC. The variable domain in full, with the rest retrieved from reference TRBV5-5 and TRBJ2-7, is DAGVTQSPTHLIKTRGQQVTLRCSPISGHKSVSWYQQVLGQGPQFIFQYYEKEERGRGNFPDRFSARQFPNYSSELNVNALLLGDSALYLCASSVTDRAYEQYFGPGTRLTVT.

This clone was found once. The CDR3 spells CASSPGTGGQFYNEQFF. The CDR3 coding sequence is TGTGCCAGCAGCCCCGGGACAGGGGGCCAATTCTACAATGAGCAGTTCTTC. This chain joins TRBV5-6 and TRBJ2-1, with TRBD1 matching 12 bases. The germline V gene encodes CDR1 SGHDT and CDR2 YYEEEE. After removal of 4 bases from V and 3 bases from J, the junction contained 8 bases not matched to a gene. This CDR3 comprises 17 residues.